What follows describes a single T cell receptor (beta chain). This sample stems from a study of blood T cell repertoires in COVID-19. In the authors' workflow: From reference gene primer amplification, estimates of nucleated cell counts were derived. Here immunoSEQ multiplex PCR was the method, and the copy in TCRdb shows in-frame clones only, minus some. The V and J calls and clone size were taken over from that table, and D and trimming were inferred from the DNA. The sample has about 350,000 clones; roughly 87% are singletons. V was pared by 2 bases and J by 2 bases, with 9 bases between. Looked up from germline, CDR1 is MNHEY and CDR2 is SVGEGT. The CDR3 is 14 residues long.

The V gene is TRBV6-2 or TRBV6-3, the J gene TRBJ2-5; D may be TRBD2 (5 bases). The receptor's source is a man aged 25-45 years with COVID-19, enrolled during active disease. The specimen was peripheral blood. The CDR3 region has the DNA TGTGCCAGCAGTTACGACTACCTACAAGAGACCCAGTACTTC. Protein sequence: CASSYDYLQETQYF.